This entry lists 15 T cell receptor beta chains sequenced from one sample in a study of control samples from healthy donors and cancer patients. Repertoires were generated with immunoSEQ multiplex PCR, while TCRdb's copy carries only in-frame clones and drops some. The table has 100,000 to 150,000 clones, about 91% seen once. Sequenced: blood. The receptors here all came from a man younger than 30 in good health.

The chain uses TRBV5-6 and TRBJ2-5; D gene uncertain. The CDR3 has 13 amino acids. The V end lost 6 bases, the J end lost 2 bases, and 11 bases lay between the germline ends. Germline V gene lookup returns CDR1 SGHDT and CDR2 YYEEEE. Written as DNA, the CDR3 is TGTGCCAGCACCCTAAACCCTCAAGAGACCCAGTACTTC. Protein product: CASTLNPQETQYF.

The chain carries TRBV11-2 and TRBJ1-4; 10 bases match TRBD1. Trimming removed 3 bases from V and 3 bases from J; junction bases left unmatched: 1. The CDR3 is made up of 15 amino acids. CDR1 SGHAT and CDR2 FQNNGV come from the germline V gene. CDR3 protein: CASSFGTGANEKLFF. Here the CDR3 DNA reads TGTGCCAGCAGCTTCGGGACAGGGGCTAATGAAAAACTGTTTTTT.

For this clone: One end of the junction varies from germline; a read error may be responsible. The chain uses TRBV2 and TRBJ2-3, with 10 nucleotides matching TRBD2. The CDR3 spans 15 residues. Germline CDR1 SNHLY, CDR2 FYNNEI. CDR3 protein: CASSEERGGTYTQYF. The CDR3, as DNA: TGTGCCAGCAGTGAAGAGCGGGGGGGCACATATACGCAGTATTTT.

The chain is built from TRBV6-4 and TRBJ2-1; unclear D gene. CDR3 length equals 13 residues. The germline V and J ends were trimmed by 4 bases and 6 bases, with 10 bases remaining between them. Germline V gene lookup returns CDR1 MRHNA and CDR2 SNTAGT. Here the CDR3 reads CASSARPSNEQFF. The CDR3 DNA follows: TGTGCCAGCAGTGCGCGGCCCAGCAATGAGCAGTTCTTC.

This rearrangement joins TRBV5-1 to TRBJ1-6; D gene unclear. V was trimmed by 5 bases and J by 4 bases, leaving 7 bases between them. The CDR3 extends over 13 amino acids. In germline, CDR1 is SGHRS, CDR2 YFSETQ. DNA for the CDR3: TGCGCCAGCAGGGGAGTTTATAATTCACCCCTCCACTTT. It codes for CASRGVYNSPLHF.

The chain carries TRBV2 and TRBJ1-4, with TRBD1 matching 9 bases. This CDR3 comprises 14 residues. In germline, CDR1 is SNHLY, CDR2 FYNNEI. With 3 bases clipped from V and 6 bases from J, the junction kept 2 bases outside the gene matches. The CDR3 sequence is CASSEGQGDEKLFF. CDR3 coding DNA: TGTGCCAGCAGTGAGGGACAGGGAGATGAAAAACTGTTTTTT.

The chain combines TRBV12-5 with TRBJ1-2; D is perhaps TRBD1 (5 bases). Germline-derived CDR1 and CDR2 are LGHNT and FRNRAP. Trimming took 5 bases from V and 3 from J, leaving 19 bases between them. The CDR3 length is 16 residues. This CDR3 reads CASGRIRGLRHYGYTF. The DNA of the CDR3 is TGTGCTAGTGGTAGGATCCGGGGCCTCCGCCACTATGGCTACACCTTC.

This sequence joins TRBV5-1 and TRBJ1-1; unclear D gene. V was clipped by 5 bases and J by 1 base, with 15 bases between them. CDR1 is SGHRS and CDR2 is YFSETQ in the germline V gene. The CDR3 totals 15 residues. CDR3 nucleotide sequence: TGCGCCAGCAGTGAAGCCGGAGCACCGAACACTGAAGCTTTCTTT. Translated: CASSEAGAPNTEAFF.

V is TRBV7-9 and J is TRBJ2-7, with TRBD1 matching 9 bases. The CDR3 totals 15 residues. V was pared by 2 bases and J by 4 bases, with 6 bases of the junction left unmatched. Germline assignment: CDR1 SEHNR and CDR2 FQNEAQ (reference sequence). The CDR3 coding sequence is TGTGCCAGCAGCTTACCCGGGACAGGGAAGTACGAGCAGTACTTC. Translation gives CASSLPGTGKYEQYF.

The chain joins TRBV18 to TRBJ2-1; TRBD2 agrees at 10 bases. The length of the CDR3 is 15 residues. After removal of 4 bases from V and 2 bases from J, the junction contained 2 bases not matched to a gene. Looked up from germline, CDR1 is KGHSH and CDR2 is LQKENI. The CDR3: CASSLGLAAYNEQFF. The DNA of the CDR3 is TGTGCCAGCTCACTCGGACTAGCGGCCTACAATGAGCAGTTCTTC. Full variable domain (rest looked up from reference TRBV18 and TRBJ2-1): NAGVMQNPRHLVRRRGQEARLRCSPMKGHSHVYWYRQLPEEGLKFMVYLQKENIIDESGMPKERFSAEFPKEGPSILRIQQVVRGDSAAYFCASSLGLAAYNEQFFGPGTRLTVL.

This clone was seen only once. The rearrangement uses TRBV7-9 and TRBJ1-2, with 8 bases aligning to TRBD1. V lost 5 bases and J lost 8; bases outside the gene matches: 10. The CDR3 consists of 14 residues. The germline V gene has CDR1 SEHNR and CDR2 FQNEAQ (reference sequence). The CDR3, as DNA: TGTGCCAGCAGCCATGGACAGGGCCAGAGCGGCTACACCTTC. Protein: CASSHGQGQSGYTF.

The chain is built from TRBV29-1 and TRBJ1-2; D remains ambiguous. V lost 0 bases and J 9 bases, leaving 11 bases between the germline ends. Germline CDR1 reads SQVTM; CDR2 reads ANQGSEA. The CDR3 runs to 12 residues. CDR3 protein: CSVEDKTVSYTF. CDR3 DNA: TGCAGCGTTGAAGACAAGACTGTAAGCTACACCTTC.

The rearrangement links TRBV29-1 to TRBJ1-1, with D hard to call. Germline V lookup: CDR1 SQVTM, CDR2 ANQGSEA. CDR3 size: 15 residues. V was shortened by 5 bases and J by 0 bases, with 16 bases between the two germline ends. DNA for the CDR3: TGCAGCGTTCCGCCACCGACGGATCTGAACACTGAAGCTTTCTTT. It translates to CSVPPPTDLNTEAFF.

This rearrangement joins TRBV6-1 to TRBJ2-7, with D possibly matching TRBD1 (6 bases). Trimming removed 1 base from V and 2 bases from J, with 6 bases in between. The CDR3 has 13 amino acids. Germline lookup yields CDR1 MNHNS and CDR2 SASEGT. CDR3 sequence (DNA): TGTGCCAGCAGTGAAGGGACAGCCTACGAGCAGTACTTC. It yields the protein CASSEGTAYEQYF.

The CDR3 reads CASGRTGFYQPQHF. CDR3 sequence (DNA): TGTGCCAGCGGCCGTACAGGGTTTTATCAGCCCCAGCATTTT. This rearrangement joins TRBV2 to TRBJ1-5, with TRBD1 as a possible D gene (6 bases). V lost 8 bases and J lost 5, with 16 bases in between. The CDR3 runs 14 residues. From germline, CDR1 is SNHLY and CDR2 FYNNEI.